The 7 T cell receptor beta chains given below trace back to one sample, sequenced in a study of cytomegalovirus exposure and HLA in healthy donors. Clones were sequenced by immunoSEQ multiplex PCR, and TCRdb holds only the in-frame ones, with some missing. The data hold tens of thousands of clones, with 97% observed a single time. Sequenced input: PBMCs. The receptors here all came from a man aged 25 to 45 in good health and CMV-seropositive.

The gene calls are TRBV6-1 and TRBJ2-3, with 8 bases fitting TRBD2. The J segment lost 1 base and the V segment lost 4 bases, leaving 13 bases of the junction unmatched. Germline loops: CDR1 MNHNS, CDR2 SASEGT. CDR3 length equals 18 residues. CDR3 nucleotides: TGTGCCAGCAGTGGGGCAGCGGGAGCCCCCCGGGGCACAGATACGCAGTATTTT. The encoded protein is CASSGAAGAPRGTDTQYF.

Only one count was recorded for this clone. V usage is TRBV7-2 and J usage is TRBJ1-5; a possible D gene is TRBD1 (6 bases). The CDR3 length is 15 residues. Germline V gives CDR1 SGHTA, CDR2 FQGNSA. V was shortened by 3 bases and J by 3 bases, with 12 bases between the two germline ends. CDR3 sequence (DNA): TGTGCCAGCAGCTTGACAGGCCCAAACAATCAGCCCCAGCATTTT. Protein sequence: CASSLTGPNNQPQHF. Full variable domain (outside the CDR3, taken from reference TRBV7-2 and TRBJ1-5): GAGVSQSPSNKVTEKGKDVELRCDPISGHTALYWYRQSLGQGLEFLIYFQGNSAPDKSGLPSDRFSAERTGGSVSTLTIQRTQQEDSAVYLCASSLTGPNNQPQHFGDGTRLSIL.

In DNA form, the CDR3 reads TGTGCCAGCAGCTTTAGTCCCCCGACCGGGAGACCCCAAGAGACCCAGTACTTC. Translation: CASSFSPPTGRPQETQYF. V and J are TRBV5-5 and TRBJ2-5; possible D gene TRBD2, 6 bases. The CDR3 consists of 18 residues. The V gene's germline CDR1 is SGHKS and CDR2 YYEKEE (reference sequence). Trimming left V 2 bases short and J 1 base short, with 21 bases between.

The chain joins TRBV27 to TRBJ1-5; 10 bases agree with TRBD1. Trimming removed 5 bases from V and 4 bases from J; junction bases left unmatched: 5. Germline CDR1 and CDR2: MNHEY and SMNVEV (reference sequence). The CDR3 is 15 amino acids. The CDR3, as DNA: TGTGCCAGCAGTAAATTGGGACAGGGGAATCAGCCCCAGCATTTT. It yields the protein CASSKLGQGNQPQHF.

The CDR3 loop is CASSGRDRLNEQYF. CDR3 sequence (DNA): TGTGCCAGCAGCGGCAGGGACAGGCTGAACGAGCAGTACTTC. V is TRBV11-2 and J is TRBJ2-7; 8 bases fit TRBD1. V was pared by 5 bases and J by 5 bases, with 8 bases of the junction left unmatched. Germline CDR1 and CDR2: SGHAT and FQNNGV. This CDR3 has 14 amino acids.

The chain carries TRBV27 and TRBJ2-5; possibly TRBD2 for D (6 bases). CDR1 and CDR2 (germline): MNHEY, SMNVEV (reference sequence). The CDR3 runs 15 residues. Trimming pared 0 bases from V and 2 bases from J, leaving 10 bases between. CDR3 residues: CASSLSWGDQETQYF. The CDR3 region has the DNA TGTGCCAGCAGTTTATCGTGGGGGGATCAAGAGACCCAGTACTTC.

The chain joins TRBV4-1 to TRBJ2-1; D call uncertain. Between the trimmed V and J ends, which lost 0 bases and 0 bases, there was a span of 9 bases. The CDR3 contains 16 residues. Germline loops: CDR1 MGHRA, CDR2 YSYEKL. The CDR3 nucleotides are TGCGCCAGCAGCCAAGAGACACCTCTCTCCTACAATGAGCAGTTCTTC. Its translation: CASSQETPLSYNEQFF.